Below are 13 T cell receptor beta chains sequenced from a single sample in a study of T cell repertoires in ileal Crohn's disease. TCRdb's table, derived via immunoSEQ multiplex PCR, lists solely in-frame clones and lacks some. This table has 3,000 to 4,000 clones, roughly four fifths appearing once. The specimen sequenced was ileal tissue. These receptor sequences come from an adult with Crohn's disease.

The rearrangement links TRBV6-5 to TRBJ1-2; a weak D match, TRBD1 (6 bases). Between the trimmed V and J ends, which lost 6 bases and 4 bases, there was a span of 18 bases. The CDR3 sequence is 15 residues long. Germline V gene sequence: CDR1 MNHEY, CDR2 SVGAGI. The CDR3 loop reads CASSLTRQAFYGYTF. CDR3 sequence (DNA): TGTGCCAGCAGCCTTACCCGACAGGCCTTCTATGGCTACACCTTC.

The rearrangement uses TRBV2 and TRBJ2-7, with D uncertain. Germline-derived CDR1 and CDR2 are SNHLY and FYNNEI. V dropped 7 bases and J dropped 0 bases, with 10 bases sitting between them. The CDR3 contains 13 residues. This chain's CDR3 is CASNLAVSYEQYF. CDR3 coding DNA: TGTGCCAGCAATCTGGCAGTCTCCTACGAGCAGTACTTC.

The rearrangement uses TRBV19 and TRBJ2-2; 8 bases are a match to TRBD1. The ends lost 3 bases at V and 6 bases at J; junction bases unmatched: 3. This CDR3 spans 14 amino acids. Germline V gene lookup returns CDR1 LNHDA and CDR2 SQIVND (reference sequence). CDR3 residues: CASSMEQGAGELFF. CDR3 nucleotides: TGTGCCAGTAGTATGGAACAGGGGGCCGGGGAGCTGTTTTTT.

In DNA form, the CDR3 reads TGCAGCGTTAGGGACAAAAATCAGCCCCAGCATTTT. Protein product: CSVRDKNQPQHF. The chain is built from TRBV29-1 and TRBJ1-5; tentative D call: TRBD1 (6 bases). The ends were cut back, 5 bases at V and 4 bases at J, with 9 bases in the middle. The length of the CDR3 is 12 residues. Per germline, CDR1 SQVTM and CDR2 ANQGSEA.

The chain carries TRBV10-3 and TRBJ2-5; 11 nucleotides line up with TRBD2. The DNA end lines up better with TRBJ2-7; the J call may be wrong. CDR1 is ENHRY, CDR2 SYGVKD, per germline. The CDR3 covers 15 residues. The CDR3 DNA follows: TGTGCCATCAGTGAGTCTTTAGCGGGGGGGAACGAGCAGTACTTC. Translating gives CAISESLAGGNEQYF.

V is TRBV6-1 and J is TRBJ1-5; D not certain. The CDR3 is 15 residues long. The germline CDR1 and CDR2 sequences are MNHNS and SASEGT. The germline V and J ends were trimmed by 4 bases and 0 bases, with 10 bases remaining between them. CDR3 protein: CASSVSRGSNQPQHF. The CDR3 nucleotides read TGTGCCAGCAGTGTCAGCCGGGGTAGCAATCAGCCCCAGCATTTT.

This clone was seen a handful of times. The genes are TRBV6-5 and TRBJ2-1; 9 bases line up with TRBD1. The length of the CDR3 is 14 residues. With 5 bases clipped from V and 7 bases from J, the junction kept 6 bases outside the gene matches. CDR1 and CDR2 (germline): MNHEY, SVGAGI. The CDR3 region has the DNA TGTGCCAGCAGTCCGGGACAGGGATTGAATGAGCAGTTCTTC. Protein sequence: CASSPGQGLNEQFF.

The V call is TRBV29-1, the J call TRBJ1-1, with D unclear. CDR1 is SQVTM and CDR2 is ANQGSEA in the germline V gene. V dropped 7 bases and J dropped 1 base, with 19 bases sitting between them. The CDR3 is made up of 15 amino acids. The CDR3 DNA follows: TGCAGCGCGGCCTGGGCGGGAAGGTGGAACACTGAAGCTTTCTTT. It is translated as CSAAWAGRWNTEAFF.

The chain links TRBV6-9 to TRBJ2-1; a possible D gene is TRBD2 (5 bases). Germline assignment: CDR1 MNHGY and CDR2 SVAAGI. The CDR3 has 16 residues. Between the trimmed V and J ends, which lost 8 bases and 0 bases, there was a span of 17 bases. The CDR3 reads CASGSPSQSSYNEQFF. In nucleotides, the CDR3 is TGTGCCAGCGGTTCCCCTAGCCAAAGCTCCTACAATGAGCAGTTCTTC.

The chain is built from TRBV5-1 and TRBJ1-2; 7 nucleotides line up with TRBD1. The J segment lost 8 bases and the V segment lost 4 bases, leaving 8 bases of the junction unmatched. In germline, CDR1 is SGHRS, CDR2 YFSETQ. This CDR3 is built from 13 residues. CDR3 in DNA: TGCGCCAGCAGCGCACAGGGGAGCACCGGCTACACCTTC. Residues: CASSAQGSTGYTF.

There are a few counts of this clone. The chain uses TRBV29-1 and TRBJ2-1; 7 bases are shared with TRBD2. This CDR3 region has 10 residues. The V and J ends lost 7 bases and 15 bases, in that order; junction bases with no gene match: 9. Germline V CDR1 and CDR2: SQVTM, ANQGSEA. Written as DNA, the CDR3 is TGCAGCGCCCCGACTAGCAGTGGGTTCTTC. Protein: CSAPTSSGFF.

This clone showed up just once. The genes are TRBV2 and TRBJ2-1, with 10 nucleotides matching TRBD2. Trimming at V came to 1 base and at J to 8 bases, leaving 5 bases not matched to a gene. The germline gives CDR1 SNHLY, CDR2 FYNNEI. The CDR3 totals 15 residues. This CDR3 is CASSEVSGRPHEQFF. CDR3 DNA: TGTGCCAGCAGTGAAGTTAGCGGGAGGCCCCATGAGCAGTTCTTC. The entire variable domain, with the rest obtained from reference TRBV2 and TRBJ2-1, is as follows: EPEVTQTPSHQVTQMGQEVILRCVPISNHLYFYWYRQILGQKVEFLVSFYNNEISEKSEIFDDQFSVERPDGSNFTLKIRSTKLEDSAMYFCASSEVSGRPHEQFFGPGTRLTVL.

This clone was picked up one time. The gene calls are TRBV5-1 and TRBJ2-7; possibly TRBD1 for D (6 bases). The germline gives CDR1 SGHRS, CDR2 YFSETQ. Trimming removed 0 bases from V and 0 bases from J, with 10 bases in between. This CDR3 comprises 15 residues. CDR3 amino acids: CASSLGQGFSYEQYF. CDR3 sequence (DNA): TGCGCCAGCAGCTTGGGGCAGGGGTTCTCCTACGAGCAGTACTTC.